This T cell receptor (beta chain) derives from a study of blood T cell repertoires in COVID-19. Across the whole study: Samples of COVID-19 (acute and convalescent) were obtained from the United States, Italy and Spain.

The CDR3 has 17 residues. Looked up from germline, CDR1 is WSHSY and CDR2 is SAAADI. V gave up 7 bases and J gave up 1 base; unmatched junction bases: 10. Per the study methods: Reference gene primer amplification yielded estimated nucleated cell counts. Measured with immunoSEQ multiplex PCR; TCRdb has only the in-frame clones, and not every one. The V and J calls and clone size come from that table; D and trimming were worked out from the DNA. The sample has tens of thousands of clones; over 75% are singletons. This receptor was identified in an elderly man with acute or convalescent COVID-19. The chain links TRBV10-2 to TRBJ1-1; TRBD1 aligns across 12 bases. The sample taken for sequencing was peripheral blood. The CDR3 sequence: CASNAGDRGRRNTEAFF. CDR3 nucleotide sequence: TGCGCCAGCAACGCCGGGGACAGGGGGCGCAGGAACACTGAAGCTTTCTTT.